This TCR beta chain was captured by sequencing in a study of T cell responses to AZD1222 COVID-19 vaccine. Whole-study findings and limits: The span of vaccine-associated CD4 TCRs extended across spike, with dominance at 160-218 and 743-854. Donors in the cohort were predominantly white British and more often female, and clonal diversity was possibly underestimated. Reportedly, nearly half the spike-specific TCRs target unmutated variant regions. The breadth and depth of Spike-specific TCRs increased once two AZD1222 doses had been given.

Trimming removed 0 bases from V and 5 bases from J, with 6 bases in between. CDR3 length equals 14 residues. CDR1 and CDR2 from the germline V gene are SGHRS and YFSETQ. The data were produced by immunoSEQ multiplex PCR, yet TCRdb's version contains in-frame clones alone and is incomplete. Found here are approximately 70,000 clones, around three quarters of them singletons; the top ten hold around 50%. With regard to this clone: The antigen is not known.

The sequences come from peripheral blood, collected 28 days after the second AZD1222 dose. This receptor was obtained from an adult who received the AZD1222 COVID-19 vaccine. The rearrangement uses TRBV5-1 and TRBJ1-6, with a tentative D call TRBD1 (5 bases). The CDR3 DNA reads TGCGCCAGCAGCTTGGTAGGGGATAATTCACCCCTCCACTTT. This codes for CASSLVGDNSPLHF.